These 22 T cell receptor beta chains share one sample of origin, sequenced in a study of T cell repertoires in cytomegalovirus infection. TCRdb fed the reads into MiXCR, producing one record per CDR3 protein. The table includes about 310,000 distinct CDR3 sequences, roughly 25% detected once. Their antigens are not known. The sequences come from cultured PBMCs, collected from culture after CMV antigen stimulation. Receptor source: a human donor in good health (CMV status not recorded). Some clones in this sample may be carry-over from other donors' samples.

The chain carries TRBV7-9 and TRBJ1-2; D is unresolved. Per the germline V gene, CDR1 is SEHNR and CDR2 is FQNEAQ (reference sequence). The CDR3 consists of 14 residues. The ends were cut back, 1 base at V and 0 bases at J, with 6 bases in the middle. In nucleotides, the CDR3 is TGTGCCAGCAGCTTAGGCCAGACTAACTATGGCTACACCTTC. Translated: CASSLGQTNYGYTF.

This rearrangement joins TRBV6-6 to TRBJ2-7; 10 positions match TRBD2. J lost 7 bases, V lost 2 bases, and 8 bases had no gene match. Germline V gene lookup returns CDR1 MNHNY and CDR2 SVGAGI (reference sequence). The CDR3 is 15 residues long. CDR3 region: CASSYGLAGVGEQYV. The CDR3 DNA reads TGTGCCAGCAGTTACGGCCTAGCGGGAGTGGGAGAGCAGTACGTC.

This clonotype came up a few times. The chain couples TRBV28 to TRBJ2-7, with no clear D. Trimming left V 7 bases short and J 3 bases short, with 10 bases between. CDR1 and CDR2 (germline): MDHEN, SYDVKM. The CDR3 has 12 residues. CDR3 nucleotides: TGTGCCAGCAACCGTAGGGTCTACGAGCAGTACTTC. Translated: CASNRRVYEQYF.

A remark on this clonotype: One end of the junction does not line up with germline, which may come from a read error. The CDR3 sequence is CASSSRDGGNQPHHF. In DNA, the CDR3 is TGTGCCAGCAGTTCTAGGGATGGTGGCAATCAGCCCCACCATTTT. The chain couples TRBV12-3 or TRBV12-4 to TRBJ1-5, with D unresolved. The length of the CDR3 is 15 residues.

This clonotype was found many times. The V and J genes are TRBV7-2 and TRBJ2-1; 12 nucleotides align to TRBD1. V dropped 2 bases and J dropped 4; count of bases not matched to a gene: 15. CDR1 is SGHTA, CDR2 FQGNSA, per germline. This CDR3 contains 20 residues. The CDR3, as DNA: TGTGCCAGCAGCTTATCCAAAAATATCGGGACAGGGGGCCGGTACAATGAGCAGTTCTTC. It codes for CASSLSKNIGTGGRYNEQFF.

This chain links TRBV4-1 with TRBJ1-3, with unresolved D. Germline assignment: CDR1 MGHRA and CDR2 YSYEKL. The CDR3 sequence is 12 residues long. V was shortened by 5 bases and J by 4 bases, with 6 bases between the two germline ends. Here the CDR3 reads CASSDQGNTIYF. As DNA, the CDR3 is TGCGCCAGCAGCGACCAGGGAAACACCATATATTTT.

The CDR3 is CASSPPSTGTDTQYF. Written as DNA, the CDR3 is TGTGCCAGCAGTCCTCCTAGTACCGGCACAGATACGCAGTATTTT. J is TRBJ2-3 and V is TRBV12-3 or TRBV12-4; D ambiguous. This CDR3 is 15 amino acids long. The V end was cut by 5 bases, the J end by 1 base, with 13 bases between.

This chain links TRBV7-9 with TRBJ1-1; D perhaps matches TRBD1 (5 bases). The CDR3 runs 12 residues. V lost 5 bases and J 11 bases, leaving 15 bases between the germline ends. Germline CDR1 and CDR2: SEHNR and FQNEAQ (reference sequence). The CDR3 nucleotides read TGTGCCAGCAGCCCACGGGGCGTGGTGGCTTTCTTT. It is translated as CASSPRGVVAFF.

The chain uses TRBV7-2 and TRBJ2-1; 7 nucleotides align to TRBD2. The V gene end was trimmed by 3 bases and the J gene end by 7 bases; junction bases not matched to a gene: 9. CDR1 is SGHTA, CDR2 FQGNSA, per germline. The CDR3 covers 15 residues. DNA for the CDR3: TGTGCCAGCAGCTTTATAGGACTAGGAGTGAATGAGCAGTTCTTC. This codes for CASSFIGLGVNEQFF.

The V and J genes are TRBV9 and TRBJ2-7; D gene unclear. The V end lost 0 bases, the J end lost 6 bases, and 10 bases lay between the germline ends. The CDR3 covers 13 residues. CDR1 is SGDLS, CDR2 YYNGEE, per germline. The CDR3 protein is CASSVGVETEQYV. As DNA, the CDR3 is TGTGCCAGCAGCGTAGGGGTCGAAACCGAGCAGTACGTC.

This clonotype occurred a few times. V and J are TRBV19 and TRBJ1-1, with D possibly TRBD1 on 6 matching bases. The V gene lost 4 bases and the J gene lost 3 bases, with 15 bases spanning the gap. Germline CDR1 LNHDA, CDR2 SQIVND (reference sequence). This CDR3 is built from 15 residues. In nucleotides, the CDR3 is TGTGCCAGTAGTACAAGGGGGGGAGTCGACACTGAAGCTTTCTTT. Translated, it gives CASSTRGGVDTEAFF.

Only a few counts were recorded for this clonotype. This CDR3 reads CSVDMRGLYGYTF. The CDR3, as DNA: TGCAGCGTTGATATGAGGGGGCTCTATGGCTACACCTTC. The chain uses TRBV29-1 and TRBJ1-2; 7 bases are a match to TRBD1. There are 13 residues in the CDR3. Looked up from germline, CDR1 is SQVTM and CDR2 is ANQGSEA. Trimming at V came to 3 bases and at J to 4 bases, leaving 5 bases not matched to a gene.

In this sample, this clonotype turned up a few times. The chain employs TRBV19 and TRBJ1-3; D remains unclear. This CDR3 has 15 residues. Germline V lookup: CDR1 LNHDA, CDR2 SQIVND (reference sequence). V lost 5 bases to trimming and J lost 2 bases, with 13 bases between them. CDR3 nucleotides: TGTGCCAGTAGTCAGAGGGCGGGAGCTGGAAACACCATATATTTT. Translating it yields CASSQRAGAGNTIYF.

The chain joins TRBV11-1 to TRBJ2-1, with 14 positions matching TRBD2. The CDR3 is 15 residues long. CDR1 and CDR2 from the germline V gene are SGHAT and FQDESV (reference sequence). The V gene end was trimmed by 5 bases and the J gene end by 6 bases; junction bases not matched to a gene: 3. The CDR3 region has the DNA TGTGCCAGCAGCGCTGGGACTAGCGGGAGCAATGAGCAGTTCTTC. It encodes CASSAGTSGSNEQFF.

This clonotype was seen a single time. This likely comes from a read error, as the CDR3 has no conserved phenylalanine or tryptophan at its end. This chain links TRBV10-3 with TRBJ1-2; 9 nucleotides agree with TRBD1. V was clipped by 10 bases and J by 6 bases; unmatched bases: 15. Germline values: CDR1 ENHRY, CDR2 SYGVKD. This CDR3 has 15 amino acids. Here the CDR3 reads CATQNRGRAEDGYTY. CDR3 nucleotide sequence: TGTGCCACCCAAAACAGGGGGCGCGCTGAGGATGGCTACACCTAC.

This clonotype was observed a single time. The rearrangement links TRBV4-3 to TRBJ2-1; D remains unclear. Per germline, CDR1 LGHNA and CDR2 YSLEER. There are 14 residues in the CDR3. The V and J ends lost 0 bases and 10 bases respectively, with 13 bases between them. DNA of the CDR3: TGCGCCAGCAGCCAAGATCTTCCTATTTGGGAGCAGTTCTTC. Translation: CASSQDLPIWEQFF.

This clonotype has just a few counts. J is TRBJ2-5 and V is TRBV12-3 or TRBV12-4; 8 nucleotides agree with TRBD2. Trimming cost V 7 bases and J 10 bases; bases outside gene matches: 14. CDR3 size: 14 residues. The CDR3 is CASTRGDPGGDQYF. The CDR3 nucleotides read TGTGCCAGCACCCGAGGGGACCCCGGGGGGGACCAGTACTTC.

This clonotype was found a few times. The genes are TRBV15 and TRBJ1-5; TRBD1 is a possible D gene (6 bases). Germline values: CDR1 LNHNV, CDR2 YYDKDF (reference sequence). The V end lost 0 bases, the J end lost 6 bases, and 15 bases lay between the germline ends. CDR3 length equals 16 residues. CDR3: CATSRDHIQGSQPQHF. Written as DNA, the CDR3 is TGTGCCACCAGCAGAGACCATATACAGGGCAGTCAGCCCCAGCATTTT.

The genes are TRBV9 and TRBJ1-4; 8 nucleotides match TRBD1. Germline values: CDR1 SGDLS, CDR2 YYNGEE. The CDR3 contains 15 residues. The junction had 6 bases not matched to a gene; V was cut back by 4 bases and J by 4 bases. The CDR3 region is CASSIQGAHNEKLFF. CDR3 nucleotides: TGTGCCAGCAGCATTCAGGGGGCCCATAATGAAAAACTGTTTTTT.

This sequence joins TRBV24-1 and TRBJ2-5; D tentatively reads TRBD1 or TRBD2 (5 bases each). The CDR3 contains 16 residues. V gave up 4 bases and J gave up 7 bases, with 21 bases separating them. Germline values: CDR1 KGHDR, CDR2 SFDVKD. This CDR3 is CATSDGGHGVRWTQYF. Written as DNA, the CDR3 is TGTGCCACCAGTGACGGTGGACACGGGGTGCGGTGGACCCAGTACTTC.

This clonotype was detected a few times. The rearrangement joins TRBV7-6 to TRBJ1-3, with 10 bases fitting TRBD1. The germline gives CDR1 SGHVS, CDR2 FNYEAQ. This CDR3 contains 19 residues. V dropped 11 bases and J dropped 4; count of bases not matched to a gene: 23. CDR3 sequence: CAPGGTGEIIPTKGNTIYF. The CDR3 DNA reads TGTGCCCCCGGCGGGACAGGGGAAATTATCCCAACAAAGGGAAACACCATATATTTT.

This chain uses TRBV2 with TRBJ2-7, with D hard to call. The V gene lost 0 bases and the J gene lost 10 bases, with 13 bases spanning the gap. Germline V gives CDR1 SNHLY, CDR2 FYNNEI. This CDR3 is 13 amino acids long. The CDR3 DNA is TGTGCCAGCAGTGAAGCGCTTTCCTGGGCTCAGTACTTC. Encoded protein: CASSEALSWAQYF.